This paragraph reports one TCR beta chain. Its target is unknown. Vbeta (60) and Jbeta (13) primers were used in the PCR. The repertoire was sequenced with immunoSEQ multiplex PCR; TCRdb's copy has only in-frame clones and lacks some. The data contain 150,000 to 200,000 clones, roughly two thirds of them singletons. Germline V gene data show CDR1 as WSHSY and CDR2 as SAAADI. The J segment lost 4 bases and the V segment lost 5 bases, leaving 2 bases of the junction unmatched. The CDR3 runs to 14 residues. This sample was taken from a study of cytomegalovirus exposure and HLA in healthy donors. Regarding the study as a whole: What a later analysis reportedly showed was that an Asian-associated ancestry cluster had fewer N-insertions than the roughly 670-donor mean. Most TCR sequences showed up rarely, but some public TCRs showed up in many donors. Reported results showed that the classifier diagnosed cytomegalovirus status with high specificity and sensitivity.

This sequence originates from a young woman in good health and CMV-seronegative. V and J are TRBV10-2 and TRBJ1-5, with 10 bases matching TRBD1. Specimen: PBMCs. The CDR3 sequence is CASSRTGGNQPQHF. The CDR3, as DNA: TGCGCCAGCAGTAGGACAGGGGGAAATCAGCCCCAGCATTTT.